These T cell receptor beta chains were read from a single sample in a study of response to subunit inactivated influenza vaccine. One entry per CDR3 protein results from TCRdb running MiXCR on the RT-PCR reads. This table has some 800,000 distinct CDR3 sequences, around 21% appearing once. Sequenced material: PBMCs from blood, taken more than 4 days after vaccination. The source is a man aged 45-60 years who received an inactivated influenza vaccine. The CDR3 runs from the conserved cysteine through the conserved F or W. D genes are given only for firm matches.

CDR3 length	D gene	V gene	J gene	CDR3 protein
17	TRBD2	TRBV20-1	TRBJ2-3	CSAGTSGTGFLLDTQYF
14	NA	TRBV19	TRBJ1-4	CASSTWTPTEKLFF
15	NA	TRBV4-2	TRBJ2-7	CASSQEGGKSYEQYF
16	TRBD1	TRBV9	TRBJ2-5	CASSVGQQGVQETQYF
15	NA	TRBV6-2/TRBV6-3	TRBJ1-5	CASNDPRAANQPQHF
14	NA	TRBV28	TRBJ2-2	CASRWSGDTGELFF
16	NA	TRBV4-1	TRBJ1-3	CASSQDGGTGRNTIYF
15	TRBD2	TRBV7-3	TRBJ2-3	CASSLRSGRTDTQYF
15	NA	TRBV5-4	TRBJ2-7	CASSLMASGDDEQYF
14	TRBD1	TRBV29-1	TRBJ2-1	CSAGQGSRVNEQFF
12	NA	TRBV9	TRBJ1-1	CASSDLLGEAFF
14	TRBD2	TRBV6-1	TRBJ2-5	CASSEWGGWETQYF
15	TRBD2	TRBV7-2	TRBJ2-1	CASSLAGRSYNEQFF
17	TRBD1	TRBV24-1	TRBJ2-3	CATSDGTGTGFTDTQYF
11	NA	TRBV6-5	TRBJ2-5	CATFLVETQYF
15	NA	TRBV15	TRBJ2-5	CATSRDLLIQETQYF
15	NA	TRBV7-6	TRBJ2-5	CASSLLGTGGETQYF
14	TRBD1	TRBV6-2/TRBV6-3	TRBJ2-1	CASRGQGIYNEQFF
15	NA	TRBV20-1	TRBJ1-6	CSAPPGGSYNSPLHF
14	NA	TRBV5-1	TRBJ2-1	CASSLDSEGVEQFF
15	TRBD1	TRBV7-9	TRBJ2-7	CASSFPRDRGDEQYF
12	NA	TRBV7-2	TRBJ2-7	CASSREIGEQYF
13	NA	TRBV6-5	TRBJ2-7	CASSYSIRYEQYF
14	NA	TRBV5-5	TRBJ1-2	CASSAQKGPGGYTF
14	TRBD1	TRBV12-3/TRBV12-4	TRBJ2-7	CASSLKGARNEQYF
16	NA	TRBV12-3/TRBV12-4	TRBJ2-3	CASSLRIGRDADTQYF
16	NA	TRBV4-3	TRBJ1-6	CASSQEARYYNSPLHF
17	TRBD2	TRBV5-1	TRBJ2-1	CASSTGLAGSSYNEQFF
14	NA	TRBV6-2/TRBV6-3	TRBJ1-2	CASSDLIANYGYTF